These 3 T cell receptor beta chains came from one sample sequenced in a study of regulatory T cells in long-lasting Graves disease. In building TCR beta libraries, iRepertoire HTBI primers were used together with Arm-PCR of CDR3 regions. From the multiplex PCR reads, TCRdb called clonotypes with MiXCR, one entry per CDR3 protein. The sample shows under 450,000 distinct CDR3 sequences, roughly 20% of them seen only once. Time point defined: persistent/refractory GD, antithyroid drugs over 5 years with positive TRAb. Making the TCR library involved RNA that had been extracted from PBMCs. The sample consisted of peripheral blood mononuclear cells (PBMCs), taken when the disease was refractory, from a patient treated with antithyroid drugs. All receptors come from a middle-aged woman with Graves disease.

This clonotype was detected many times. J is TRBJ1-1 and V is TRBV12-3 or TRBV12-4; 9 bases agree with TRBD1. The V and J ends lost 4 bases and 1 base, in that order; junction bases with no gene match: 16. The CDR3 has 19 residues. CDR3 nucleotide sequence: TGTGCCAGCAGTTATCGCATCGGGACAGGGCTTATTGCGAACACTGAAGCTTTCTTT. This sequence encodes CASSYRIGTGLIANTEAFF.

The genes are TRBV6-9 and TRBJ2-3, with no clear D. V was trimmed by 3 bases and J by 3 bases, leaving 7 bases between them. Germline V lookup: CDR1 MNHGY, CDR2 SVAAGI. CDR3 length: 13 amino acids. CDR3 DNA sequence: TGTGCCAGCAGTTACCTAGTAACAGATACGCAGTATTTT. Protein: CASSYLVTDTQYF.

This clonotype has only a few counts. V gene TRBV28 combines with J gene TRBJ2-1; D may correspond to TRBD1 or TRBD2 (5 bases each). V lost 3 bases and J lost 8, with 14 bases in between. CDR3 length: 14 amino acids. Germline V gene sequence: CDR1 MDHEN, CDR2 SYDVKM. The CDR3 DNA sequence: TGTGCCAGCAGTTTCTTGAGGGACGGGGATGAGCAGTTCTTC. It specifies CASSFLRDGDEQFF. Using reference TRBV28 and TRBJ2-1 for the parts outside the CDR3, the full variable domain is DVKVTQSSRYLVKRTGEKVFLECVQDMDHENMFWYRQDPGLGLRLIYFSYDVKMKEKGDIPEGYSVSREKKERFSLILESASTNQTSMYLCASSFLRDGDEQFFGPGTRLTVL.